The next 10 T cell receptor beta chains were all read from a single sample in a study of regulatory T cells in long-lasting Graves disease. Time point given: newly diagnosed GD, antithyroid drugs for less than 3 months. Scientists built the TCR library using RNA that was extracted from PBMCs. Arm-PCR of CDR3 regions and iRepertoire HTBI primers were used to build TCR beta libraries. TCRdb ran MiXCR on the multiplex PCR reads and lists one entry per CDR3 protein. The sample lists 410,000 or so distinct CDR3 sequences, about 15% occurring once. The same sample was also studied in work on T cells in Graves' hyperthyroidism and ophthalmopathy.

Sequenced here: peripheral blood mononuclear cells (PBMCs), sampled at new diagnosis, from a patient treated with antithyroid drugs. The receptors stem from a woman aged 25 to 39 with Graves disease.

This clonotype was counted many times. V and J are TRBV7-3 and TRBJ2-1; 8 bases line up with TRBD2. The CDR3 sequence is 13 residues long. The germline V gene has CDR1 SGHTA and CDR2 FQGTGA. V dropped 5 bases and J dropped 10; count of bases not matched to a gene: 7. The CDR3, as DNA: TGTGCCAGCAGCACCATGGTAGCGGGAGAGCAGTTCTTC. It codes for CASSTMVAGEQFF.

CDR3 sequence: CASSPGLAGDTDTQYF. CDR3 DNA: TGTGCCAGCTCACCCGGACTAGCGGGAGACACAGATACGCAGTATTTT. This chain links TRBV18 with TRBJ2-3; 13 bases align to TRBD2. The V and J ends lost 3 bases and 2 bases, in that order; junction bases with no gene match: 2. The length of the CDR3 is 16 residues. The germline CDR1 and CDR2 sequences are KGHSH and LQKENI.

The J gene is TRBJ2-4, the V gene TRBV19; no clear D. The V end lost 7 bases, the J end lost 0 bases, and 16 bases lay between the germline ends. CDR1 and CDR2 (germline): LNHDA, SQIVND (reference sequence). This CDR3 spans 16 amino acids. The CDR3, as DNA: TGTGCCAGTACCCCCCCGGGCCATGAAGCCAAAAACATTCAGTACTTC. This encodes CASTPPGHEAKNIQYF.

This clonotype was seen repeatedly, ten times or more. In this CDR3 the conserved last residue, phenylalanine or tryptophan, is missing, so a read error is likely. No DNA is shown, since the ends of the CDR3 on it are uncertain; the CDR3 is the one TCRdb lists. This chain joins TRBV7-3 and TRBJ2-7; the D segment call TRBD1 is taken from the table without a DNA check. Germline V gives CDR1 SGHTA, CDR2 FQGTGA. The CDR3 length is 12 residues, termini included. The CDR3 sequence is CASSPTGQEGTA.

There are a few counts of this clonotype. The genes are TRBV2 and TRBJ2-5; a possible D gene is TRBD2 (5 bases). Germline values: CDR1 SNHLY, CDR2 FYNNEI. Trimming left V 0 bases short and J 3 bases short, with 11 bases between. This CDR3 has 15 residues. The CDR3 reads CASSEARTRKETQYF. As DNA, the CDR3 is TGTGCCAGCAGTGAAGCGCGAACTAGAAAAGAGACCCAGTACTTC.

This clonotype has more than one count but fewer than ten. V usage is TRBV10-2 and J usage is TRBJ2-1, with TRBD2 as a possible D gene (5 bases). Germline-derived CDR1 and CDR2 are WSHSY and SAAADI. Trimming took 2 bases from V and 3 from J, leaving 11 bases between them. The CDR3 sequence is 15 residues long. CDR3 DNA sequence: TGCGCCAGCAGTGAGGGAGGATTGGGCTACAATGAGCAGTTCTTC. The encoded protein is CASSEGGLGYNEQFF.

This clonotype was detected many times. The rearrangement joins TRBV7-9 to TRBJ2-7; D is perhaps TRBD1 or TRBD2 (5 bases each). Trimming cost V 5 bases and J 0 bases, with 11 bases left between them. CDR3 length: 14 amino acids. CDR1 is SEHNR, CDR2 FQNEAQ, per germline (reference sequence). CDR3 in amino acids: CASSLGAVSYEQYF. The DNA for the CDR3 is TGTGCCAGCAGCCTCGGGGCCGTCTCCTACGAGCAGTACTTC. Full variable domain (outside the CDR3, taken from reference TRBV7-9 and TRBJ2-7): DTGVSQNPRHKITKRGQNVTFRCDPISEHNRLYWYRQTLGQGPEFLTYFQNEAQLEKSRLLSDRFSAERPKGSFSTLEIQRTEQGDSAMYLCASSLGAVSYEQYFGPGTRLTVT.

To note about this clonotype: This sequence may be a read error, since a much larger clone differs from it by one base. This rearrangement joins TRBV18 to TRBJ2-3, with 9 bases fitting TRBD2. The DNA end lines up better with TRBJ2-7; the J call may be wrong. The CDR3 consists of 15 residues. Germline V gives CDR1 KGHSH, CDR2 LQKENI. The CDR3 is CASSATSGLSYEQYF. The CDR3 DNA is TGTGCCAGCTCCGCGACTAGCGGCCTTTCCTACGAGCAGTACTTC.

This clonotype was seen many times. The chain couples TRBV30 to TRBJ1-2; 7 nucleotides align to TRBD1. This CDR3 is 15 amino acids long. Germline V CDR1 and CDR2: GTSNPN, SVGIG (reference sequence). After removal of 6 bases from V and 5 bases from J, the junction contained 15 bases not matched to a gene. This chain's CDR3 is CACLERQGVTYGYTF. DNA for the CDR3: TGTGCCTGTCTTGAGCGACAGGGCGTTACATATGGCTACACCTTC.

The chain is built from TRBV6-1 and TRBJ1-2; the match to TRBD1 covers 9 bases. This CDR3 is 15 amino acids long. In germline, CDR1 is MNHNS, CDR2 SASEGT. With V trimmed by 5 bases and J by 4 bases, 8 bases remained unmatched. The CDR3 sequence: CASSTWTGALYGYTF. The CDR3 coding sequence is TGTGCCAGCAGTACATGGACAGGGGCTCTCTATGGCTACACCTTC.